What follows describes a single T cell receptor beta chain. Its target is not known. Some clones are missing from TCRdb's copy, which holds only in-frame ones; the method was immunoSEQ multiplex PCR. The table shows 120,000 or so clones, with just over 85% occurring only once. V was shortened by 2 bases and J by 2 bases, with 11 bases between the two germline ends. CDR1 is SGHKS, CDR2 YYEKEE, per germline (reference sequence). CDR3 length equals 14 residues. This sample was included in a study of T cell responses to AZD1222 COVID-19 vaccine. General observations from the study: Spike as a whole was targeted by vaccine-associated CD4 TCRs, dominant at 160-218 and 743-854.

The clonotype originates from an adult in good health. Specimen: peripheral blood, collected on day 0 of AZD1222 vaccination. The chain is built from TRBV5-5 and TRBJ2-7; no clear D gene. In nucleotides, the CDR3 is TGTGCCAGCAGCTTAGGAAGGGAACCCTACGAGCAGTACTTC. Translated: CASSLGREPYEQYF.